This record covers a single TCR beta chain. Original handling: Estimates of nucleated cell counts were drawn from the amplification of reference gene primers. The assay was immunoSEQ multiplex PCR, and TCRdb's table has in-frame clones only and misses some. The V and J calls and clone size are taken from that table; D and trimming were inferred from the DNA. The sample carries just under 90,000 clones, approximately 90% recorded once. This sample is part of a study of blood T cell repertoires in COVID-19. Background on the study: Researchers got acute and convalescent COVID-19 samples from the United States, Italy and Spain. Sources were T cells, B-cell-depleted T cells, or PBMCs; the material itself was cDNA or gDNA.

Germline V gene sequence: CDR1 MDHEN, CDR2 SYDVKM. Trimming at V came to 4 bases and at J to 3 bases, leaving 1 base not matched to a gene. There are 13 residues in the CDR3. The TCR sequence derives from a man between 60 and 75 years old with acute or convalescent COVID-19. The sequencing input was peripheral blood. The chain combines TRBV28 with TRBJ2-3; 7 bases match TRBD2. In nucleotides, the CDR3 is TGTGCCAGCAGTTCGGGGGGAACAGATACGCAGTATTTT. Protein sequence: CASSSGGTDTQYF.